This is a list of T cell receptor beta chains from one sample in a study of vaccination and CD4 T cells after COVID-19. TCRdb re-analysed the PCR reads in MiXCR, keeping a single row per CDR3 protein. This sample has about 15,000 distinct CDR3 sequences, with about 53% found just once. No cognate antigen is known for these TCRs. This specimen was CD4+ T cells from blood, cultured in vitro, taken before SARS-CoV-2 vaccination. These receptors originate from a human donor who had recovered from COVID-19. The CDR3 runs from the conserved cysteine through the conserved F or W. A D gene is named only where the DNA matches it firmly. The size of a clone is reported for some rows only, either as once, few or many, or as a class for expanded clones.

abundance: .; d_gene: .; v_gene: TRBV5-4; CDR3aa: CASSLGGGPTVTGELFF
abundance: few; d_gene: .; v_gene: TRBV20-1; CDR3aa: CSASLPTAGNTIYF
abundance: .; d_gene: .; v_gene: TRBV20-1; CDR3aa: CSAPRNLNQEGVFTSLRYNEQFF
abundance: .; d_gene: TRBD2; v_gene: TRBV7-8; CDR3aa: CASSHPGLAGENTQYF
abundance: few; d_gene: TRBD1; v_gene: TRBV19; CDR3aa: CASRGTGVNTEAFF
abundance: .; d_gene: TRBD2; v_gene: TRBV27; CDR3aa: CASSPMGAGGPYNEQFF
abundance: few; d_gene: .; v_gene: TRBV7-8; CDR3aa: CASSRGGTRNSPLHF
abundance: few; d_gene: TRBD1; v_gene: TRBV20-1; CDR3aa: CSAPTGDMGGYTF
abundance: .; d_gene: .; v_gene: TRBV6-2/TRBV6-3; CDR3aa: CASRGDKVGASLGNQPQHF
abundance: .; d_gene: .; v_gene: TRBV6-5; CDR3aa: CASSSAVLDNEQFF
abundance: once; d_gene: TRBD1; v_gene: TRBV7-2; CDR3aa: CASSPDRGSTDTQYF
abundance: .; d_gene: .; v_gene: TRBV6-5; CDR3aa: CASSYSAVSAPEAFF
abundance: .; d_gene: .; v_gene: TRBV20-1; CDR3aa: CSARRVQVSEAFF
abundance: .; d_gene: .; v_gene: TRBV11-3; CDR3aa: CASSPKQGIFTEAFF
abundance: few; d_gene: .; v_gene: TRBV21-1; CDR3aa: CASSRGGSTDTQYF
abundance: few; d_gene: TRBD1; v_gene: TRBV7-2; CDR3aa: CATPQPGQGLGGYTF
abundance: few; d_gene: TRBD2; v_gene: TRBV6-1; CDR3aa: CASRGPVGGGAVDEQFF
abundance: .; d_gene: .; v_gene: TRBV6-5; CDR3aa: CASSYSEGAETQYF
abundance: .; d_gene: .; v_gene: TRBV11-1; CDR3aa: CASSSWSEAFF
abundance: .; d_gene: .; v_gene: TRBV7-2; CDR3aa: CASRTGSSGELSF
abundance: .; d_gene: TRBD1; v_gene: TRBV7-9; CDR3aa: CASSLAGQDYEQYF
abundance: few; d_gene: .; v_gene: TRBV5-4; CDR3aa: CASSSGGTNYGYTF
abundance: .; d_gene: .; v_gene: TRBV7-9; CDR3aa: CASSLGQINYGYTF
abundance: .; d_gene: .; v_gene: TRBV11-1; CDR3aa: CASSSLRDPEGYGYTF
abundance: .; d_gene: .; v_gene: TRBV5-4; CDR3aa: CASSLDQGLSETQYF
abundance: .; d_gene: TRBD1; v_gene: TRBV6-5; CDR3aa: CASSYQSGGGDYGYTF